This TCR beta chain was captured in a study of blood T cell repertoires in COVID-19. Study at large: There were acute and convalescent COVID-19 samples, and they came from the United States, Italy and Spain. PBMCs, B-cell-depleted T cells, or T cells were the source of the cDNA or gDNA that made up the material.

This CDR3 has 15 residues. The ends lost 8 bases at V and 6 bases at J; junction bases unmatched: 14. The V gene's germline CDR1 is MNHEY and CDR2 SVGAGI. How the authors handled the data: Nucleated cell counts were estimated from reference gene primer amplification. Profiled with immunoSEQ multiplex PCR; TCRdb holds only in-frame clones, not every one. Clone size and the V and J calls come from that table; the DNA yielded D and trimming. The sample consists of 150,000 to 200,000 clones, 85% to 90% of them appearing once. The source of this sequence is a woman under 30 who had recovered from COVID-19. Source material: peripheral blood. V gene TRBV6-5 combines with J gene TRBJ2-3; 7 nucleotides align to TRBD2. The CDR3 DNA sequence: TGTGCCAGCCCCCTTGGGGGAGGGCCGCGGGATACGCAGTATTTT. This encodes CASPLGGGPRDTQYF.